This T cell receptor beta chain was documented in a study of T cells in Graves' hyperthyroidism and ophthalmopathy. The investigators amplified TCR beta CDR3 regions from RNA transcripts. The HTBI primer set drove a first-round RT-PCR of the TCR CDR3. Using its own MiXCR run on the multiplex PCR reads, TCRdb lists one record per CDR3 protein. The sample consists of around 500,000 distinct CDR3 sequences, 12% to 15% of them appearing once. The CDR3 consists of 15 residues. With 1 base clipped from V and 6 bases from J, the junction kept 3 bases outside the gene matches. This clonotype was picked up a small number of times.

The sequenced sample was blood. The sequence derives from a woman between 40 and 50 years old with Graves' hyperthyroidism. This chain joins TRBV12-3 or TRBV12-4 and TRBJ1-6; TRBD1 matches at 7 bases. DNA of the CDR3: TGTGCCAGCAGTTTAGAGGGGGCGGGTAATTCACCCCTCCACTTT. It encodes CASSLEGAGNSPLHF.